One and the same sample provided the 32 T cell receptor beta chains below, sequenced in a study of T cell changes during pregnancy in multiple sclerosis. Repertoires were generated with immunoSEQ multiplex PCR, while TCRdb's copy carries only in-frame clones and drops some. Counted here are tens of thousands of clones, around 90% occurring once; the ten biggest clones make up about 0.27%. The source material was CD4+ T cells from peripheral blood mononuclear cells, sampled in the third trimester of pregnancy. The source of these receptors is a female donor in good health, enrolled as a control in a pregnancy study.

The rearrangement uses TRBV10-3 and TRBJ1-4; D not certain. Germline assignment: CDR1 ENHRY and CDR2 SYGVKD. This CDR3 is 14 amino acids long. V dropped 3 bases and J dropped 8 bases, with 13 bases sitting between them. The CDR3 sequence: CAISEAGGGEKLFF. The CDR3 region has the DNA TGTGCCATCAGTGAAGCCGGCGGAGGAGAAAAACTGTTTTTT.

This clone was counted once. V is TRBV19 and J is TRBJ2-3, with 10 bases lining up with TRBD2. V trimming: 5 bases; J trimming: 0 bases; junction bases outside the gene matches: 14. CDR3 length equals 19 residues. Germline CDR1 and CDR2: LNHDA and SQIVND (reference sequence). The CDR3 DNA sequence: TGTGCCAGTAGTGGCTCTTCTAGCGGGGGACATCCTAGCACAGATACGCAGTATTTT. Amino acid sequence: CASSGSSSGGHPSTDTQYF.

The gene calls are TRBV6-5 and TRBJ2-4; perhaps TRBD1 as D (5 bases). Germline V gene sequence: CDR1 MNHEY, CDR2 SVGAGI. CDR3 length equals 15 residues. V lost 6 bases and J lost 2, with 14 bases in between. Here the CDR3 reads CASSLRQMTKNIQYF. CDR3 coding DNA: TGTGCCAGCAGCCTGAGACAGATGACCAAAAACATTCAGTACTTC.

V is TRBV9 and J is TRBJ1-2, with D tentatively TRBD1 (6 bases). The V and J ends lost 4 bases and 3 bases respectively, with 13 bases between them. CDR3 length equals 14 residues. Germline V lookup: CDR1 SGDLS, CDR2 YYNGEE. The CDR3 here is CASSPWTEDYGYTF. DNA for the CDR3: TGTGCCAGCAGCCCATGGACAGAAGACTATGGCTACACCTTC.

The rearrangement uses TRBV2 and TRBJ2-7; 7 bases are shared with TRBD1. Germline assignment: CDR1 SNHLY and CDR2 FYNNEI. V dropped 6 bases and J dropped 0; count of bases not matched to a gene: 5. This CDR3 has 14 amino acids. As DNA, the CDR3 is TGTGCCAGCAGCGCCGACAGGGCCTCCTACGAGCAGTACTTC. Amino acid sequence: CASSADRASYEQYF.

This clone was observed a handful of times. V gene TRBV11-2 combines with J gene TRBJ1-2; D might be TRBD1 (6 bases). The germline V and J ends were trimmed by 2 bases and 3 bases, with 7 bases remaining between them. The CDR3 is 13 residues long. Germline CDR1 is SGHAT and CDR2 is FQNNGV. CDR3 sequence reads: CASSLNRDYGYTF. As DNA, the CDR3 is TGTGCCAGCAGCTTAAACAGGGACTATGGCTACACCTTC.

The chain employs TRBV9 and TRBJ2-3; 11 bases match TRBD2. V lost 1 base, J lost 4 bases, and 2 bases stayed unmatched. The CDR3 spans 15 residues. Germline loops: CDR1 SGDLS, CDR2 YYNGEE. CDR3 in DNA: TGTGCCAGCAGCGTAACTAGCGGGGGATCAGATACGCAGTATTTT. This codes for CASSVTSGGSDTQYF.

This sequence joins TRBV5-6 and TRBJ1-4; tentative D call: TRBD1 (6 bases). The CDR3 is 15 amino acids. Germline CDR1 SGHDT, CDR2 YYEEEE. With 1 base removed from V and 5 bases from J, the gap between germline ends came to 12 bases. The CDR3 DNA reads as TGTGCCAGCAGCTTGCAGGGGCGCCTAAATGAAAAACTGTTTTTT. This codes for CASSLQGRLNEKLFF.

The chain uses TRBV7-2 and TRBJ2-2, with a weak D call TRBD2 (6 bases). CDR1 and CDR2 from the germline V gene are SGHTA and FQGNSA. Trimming removed 6 bases from V and 3 bases from J, with 14 bases in between. The CDR3 has 15 amino acids. The CDR3 sequence: CASREISGDTGELFF. CDR3 nucleotides: TGTGCCAGCAGGGAAATTAGCGGAGACACCGGGGAGCTGTTTTTT.

The chain links TRBV7-6 to TRBJ1-1; 7 bases line up with TRBD1. This CDR3 is built from 15 residues. After removal of 0 bases from V and 4 bases from J, the junction contained 5 bases not matched to a gene. From germline, CDR1 is SGHVS and CDR2 FNYEAQ. The CDR3 nucleotides are TGTGCCAGCAGCTTAGCGTCAGGGGGGCGCACTGAAGCTTTCTTT. It encodes CASSLASGGRTEAFF.

This chain uses TRBV7-6 with TRBJ2-3; D unclear. V was cut by 1 base and J by 1 base, with 6 bases left in between. There are 14 residues in the CDR3. Germline loops: CDR1 SGHVS, CDR2 FNYEAQ. Here the CDR3 reads CASSLVRGTDTQYF. The CDR3, as DNA: TGTGCCAGCAGCTTAGTTCGGGGCACAGATACGCAGTATTTT.

The rearrangement uses TRBV27 and TRBJ1-1; the D is unclear. V was pared by 4 bases and J by 8 bases, with 11 bases between. This CDR3 contains 12 residues. CDR1 MNHEY and CDR2 SMNVEV come from the germline V gene (reference sequence). CDR3 residues: CASSSPRGEAFF. Here the CDR3 DNA reads TGTGCCAGCAGTTCCCCGCGAGGAGAAGCTTTCTTT.

J is TRBJ1-4 and V is TRBV5-8, with 7 nucleotides matching TRBD1. CDR1 and CDR2 (germline): SGHTS, YDEGEE. The CDR3 is 14 amino acids. The trim removed 2 bases at V and 2 bases at J, leaving 0 bases unmatched. The CDR3 DNA reads as TGTGCCAGCAGCTTCAGGGGGACTAATGAAAAACTGTTTTTT. It yields the protein CASSFRGTNEKLFF.

This chain uses TRBV6-5 with TRBJ1-5, with D possibly TRBD1 on 5 matching bases. The length of the CDR3 is 14 residues. V lost 6 bases, J lost 11 bases, and 20 bases lay in between. CDR1 and CDR2 (germline): MNHEY, SVGAGI. The CDR3 region is CASRKLDGHGAQHF. Written as DNA, the CDR3 is TGTGCCAGCAGGAAATTGGACGGACACGGAGCCCAGCATTTT.

This chain connects TRBV19 to TRBJ1-2; no definite D call. This CDR3 comprises 14 residues. The V end was cut by 3 bases, the J end by 0 bases, with 8 bases between. Germline CDR1 LNHDA, CDR2 SQIVND (reference sequence). CDR3 protein: CASSIFPPNYGYTF. The CDR3 DNA is TGTGCCAGTAGTATTTTTCCTCCTAACTATGGCTACACCTTC. Full variable domain (remainder filled in from reference TRBV19 and TRBJ1-2): DGGITQSPKYLFRKEGQNVTLSCEQNLNHDAMYWYRQDPGQGLRLIYYSQIVNDFQKGDIAEGYSVSREKKESFPLTVTSAQKNPTAFYLCASSIFPPNYGYTFGSGTRLTVV.

The chain employs TRBV19 and TRBJ1-2; D is unclear. The length of the CDR3 is 14 residues. Germline-derived CDR1 and CDR2 are LNHDA and SQIVND (reference sequence). V was cut by 3 bases and J by 0 bases, with 8 bases left in between. CDR3 coding DNA: TGTGCCAGTAGTATGTTACGGGCTAACTATGGCTACACCTTC. Translation: CASSMLRANYGYTF. The entire variable domain, with the rest obtained from reference TRBV19 and TRBJ1-2, is as follows: DGGITQSPKYLFRKEGQNVTLSCEQNLNHDAMYWYRQDPGQGLRLIYYSQIVNDFQKGDIAEGYSVSREKKESFPLTVTSAQKNPTAFYLCASSMLRANYGYTFGSGTRLTVV.

This sequence joins TRBV4-3 and TRBJ1-6, with D unclear. Germline V lookup: CDR1 LGHNA, CDR2 YSLEER. Deletions cut 0 bases from V and 7 bases from J, with 16 bases between. This CDR3 has 17 amino acids. CDR3 amino acids: CASSQDTLPAGNSPLHF. CDR3 DNA: TGCGCCAGCAGCCAAGATACCTTACCGGCGGGGAATTCACCCCTCCACTTT.

The rearrangement joins TRBV11-2 to TRBJ1-3; 7 bases map to TRBD1. Trimming at V came to 3 bases and at J to 4 bases, leaving 18 bases not matched to a gene. The CDR3 contains 19 residues. Germline V gene lookup returns CDR1 SGHAT and CDR2 FQNNGV. CDR3 sequence: CASSLTGQRPPSRGNTIYF. CDR3 bases: TGTGCCAGCAGCTTGACGGGACAGAGACCCCCCTCGAGGGGAAACACCATATATTTT.

The sample holds one count of this clone. The V and J genes are TRBV5-1 and TRBJ1-4; D is unresolved. V lost 4 bases and J 3 bases, leaving 13 bases between the germline ends. The germline gives CDR1 SGHRS, CDR2 YFSETQ. This CDR3 is 15 amino acids long. The CDR3 sequence: CASSASGLANEKLFF. CDR3 nucleotides: TGCGCCAGCAGCGCGTCAGGTTTAGCTAATGAAAAACTGTTTTTT.

The chain combines TRBV15 with TRBJ1-2, with a tentative D call TRBD1 (6 bases). The CDR3 length is 14 residues. Deletions cut 2 bases from V and 3 bases from J, with 10 bases between. CDR1 and CDR2 from the germline V gene are LNHNV and YYDKDF (reference sequence). The CDR3 region is CATSRPRGHYGYTF. Written as DNA, the CDR3 is TGTGCCACCAGCAGACCCAGGGGTCACTATGGCTACACCTTC. The full variable domain, with the rest looked up from reference TRBV15 and TRBJ1-2, is DAMVIQNPRYQVTQFGKPVTLSCSQTLNHNVMYWYQQKSSQAPKLLFHYYDKDFNNEADTPDNFQSRRPNTSFCFLDIRSPGLGDTAMYLCATSRPRGHYGYTFGSGTRLTVV.

The genes are TRBV7-2 and TRBJ2-1, with TRBD1 matching over 8 bases. Germline V gives CDR1 SGHTA, CDR2 FQGNSA. With V trimmed by 1 base and J by 6 bases, 8 bases remained unmatched. The CDR3 extends over 16 amino acids. CDR3 sequence: CASSLGGQGKGNEQFF. The CDR3, as DNA: TGTGCCAGCAGCTTAGGAGGACAGGGTAAAGGCAATGAGCAGTTCTTC. The full variable domain, completed using reference TRBV7-2 and TRBJ2-1, is GAGVSQSPSNKVTEKGKDVELRCDPISGHTALYWYRQSLGQGLEFLIYFQGNSAPDKSGLPSDRFSAERTGGSVSTLTIQRTQQEDSAVYLCASSLGGQGKGNEQFFGPGTRLTVL.

The chain is built from TRBV5-4 and TRBJ1-1; possible D gene TRBD1, 6 bases. The CDR3 is 16 residues long. V was cut by 4 bases and J by 6 bases, with 22 bases left in between. Germline CDR1 SGHNT, CDR2 YYREEE (reference sequence). The CDR3 is CASSPAGLRGRAEAFF. The CDR3 bases are TGTGCCAGCAGCCCTGCGGGTTTGCGGGGGCGGGCTGAAGCTTTCTTT. Drawing the rest from reference TRBV5-4 and TRBJ1-1, the complete variable domain is ETGVTQSPTHLIKTRGQQVTLRCSSQSGHNTVSWYQQALGQGPQFIFQYYREEENGRGNFPPRFSGLQFPNYSSELNVNALELDDSALYLCASSPAGLRGRAEAFFGQGTRLTVV.

The chain recombines TRBV19 with TRBJ1-2, with D possibly being TRBD1 (6 bases). Between the trimmed V and J ends, which lost 4 bases and 1 base, there was a span of 19 bases. Per germline, CDR1 LNHDA and CDR2 SQIVND (reference sequence). The CDR3 contains 17 residues. CDR3 protein: CASSNHVPGQLNYGYTF. DNA of the CDR3: TGTGCCAGTAGTAACCATGTCCCCGGACAGCTTAACTATGGCTACACCTTC.

This clone occurred once. As DNA, the CDR3 is TGTGCCAGCAGCTTATACAGGGTTAGCAATCAGCCCCAGCATTTT. It codes for CASSLYRVSNQPQHF. The genes are TRBV7-2 and TRBJ1-5; a weak D match, TRBD1 (6 bases). CDR1 is SGHTA, CDR2 FQGNSA, per germline. Trimming pared 2 bases from V and 0 bases from J, leaving 8 bases between. CDR3 length equals 15 residues.

The chain joins TRBV5-5 to TRBJ1-5; perhaps TRBD1 as D (5 bases). Trimming took 4 bases from V and 1 from J, leaving 12 bases between them. This CDR3 has 15 residues. The V gene's germline CDR1 is SGHKS and CDR2 YYEKEE (reference sequence). The CDR3 protein is CASSPMDTSNQPQHF. In DNA form, the CDR3 reads TGTGCCAGCAGCCCCATGGACACAAGCAATCAGCCCCAGCATTTT. Full variable domain (remainder filled in from reference TRBV5-5 and TRBJ1-5): DAGVTQSPTHLIKTRGQQVTLRCSPISGHKSVSWYQQVLGQGPQFIFQYYEKEERGRGNFPDRFSARQFPNYSSELNVNALLLGDSALYLCASSPMDTSNQPQHFGDGTRLSIL.

As regards this clone: At one of its ends the junction is not consistent with the germline gene, which may arise from a read error. CDR3 amino acids: CASSLDGQAGAEAFF. Here the CDR3 DNA reads TGTGCCAGCAGCCTAGATGGACAGGCAGGCGCTGAAGCTTTCTTT. The J gene is TRBJ1-1, the V gene TRBV11-3; 7 bases line up with TRBD1. The germline gives CDR1 SGHNT, CDR2 YENEEA. This CDR3 is 15 amino acids long.

This rearrangement joins TRBV2 to TRBJ2-7; D gene ambiguous. From germline, CDR1 is SNHLY and CDR2 FYNNEI. This CDR3 comprises 12 residues. V lost 6 bases and J lost 3, with 9 bases in between. Here the CDR3 reads CASRDYGYEQYF. The CDR3 nucleotides read TGTGCCAGCAGAGATTACGGCTACGAGCAGTACTTC. Full variable domain (remainder filled in from reference TRBV2 and TRBJ2-7): EPEVTQTPSHQVTQMGQEVILRCVPISNHLYFYWYRQILGQKVEFLVSFYNNEISEKSEIFDDQFSVERPDGSNFTLKIRSTKLEDSAMYFCASRDYGYEQYFGPGTRLTVT.

This clone appeared once. This sequence joins TRBV6-1 and TRBJ1-5; D remains ambiguous. The V and J ends lost 6 bases and 5 bases respectively, with 8 bases between them. Germline CDR1 MNHNS, CDR2 SASEGT. This CDR3 region has 12 residues. The CDR3 DNA is TGTGCCAGCAGAGAGGGCTATCAGCCCCAGCATTTT. Its protein product is CASREGYQPQHF.

This rearrangement joins TRBV4-3 to TRBJ1-4; D possibly corresponds to TRBD1 (5 bases). Germline lookup yields CDR1 LGHNA and CDR2 YSLEER. This CDR3 contains 14 residues. Trimming removed 0 bases at V and 8 bases at J, with 10 bases between. The chain's CDR3 is CASSQEGGNEKLFF. Written as DNA, the CDR3 is TGCGCCAGCAGCCAAGAGGGGGGAAACGAAAAACTGTTTTTT.

This chain connects TRBV14 to TRBJ2-2, with D tentatively TRBD1 (5 bases). V shed 6 bases and J shed 4 bases, with 12 bases lying between them. This CDR3 contains 14 residues. CDR1 and CDR2 from the germline V gene are SGHDN and FVKESK. CDR3 bases: TGTGCCAGCAGATGGCAGGGAAGCACCGGGGAGCTGTTTTTT. Translating gives CASRWQGSTGELFF.

The chain combines TRBV5-4 with TRBJ2-7; 9 nucleotides line up with TRBD1. The CDR3 covers 15 residues. V lost 3 bases, J lost 1 base, and 5 bases stayed unmatched. The germline V gene encodes CDR1 SGHNT and CDR2 YYREEE (reference sequence). This CDR3 is CASSSGQGGSYEQYF. Here the CDR3 DNA reads TGTGCCAGCAGCTCGGGACAGGGCGGGTCCTACGAGCAGTACTTC.

The CDR3 bases are TGTGCCAGCAGCCCGGGACAGGTGCTGAGCTCCTATAATTCACCCCTCCACTTT. The encoded protein is CASSPGQVLSSYNSPLHF. The chain uses TRBV7-8 and TRBJ1-6, with 8 bases lining up with TRBD1. The V gene end was trimmed by 5 bases and the J gene end by 0 bases; junction bases not matched to a gene: 9. This CDR3 spans 18 amino acids. The germline V gene has CDR1 SGHVS and CDR2 FQNEAQ.